The 23 T cell receptor beta chains in this list originate from one sample, sequenced in a study of cytomegalovirus exposure and HLA in healthy donors. PCR primers comprised 60 Vbeta and 13 Jbeta primers. Clones were sequenced by immunoSEQ multiplex PCR, and TCRdb holds only the in-frame ones, with some missing. Altogether over 90,000 clones are present, around 82% being singletons, with the ten largest covering about a tenth. Sequencing input: PBMCs. Receptors were obtained from a woman younger than 35 in good health and CMV-seropositive.

The genes are TRBV2 and TRBJ2-5; 7 bases are a match to TRBD1. The CDR3 contains 14 residues. V gave up 5 bases and J gave up 0 bases; unmatched junction bases: 3. The germline V gene encodes CDR1 SNHLY and CDR2 FYNNEI. The CDR3 loop reads CASSLDRYQETQYF. CDR3 nucleotide sequence: TGTGCCAGCAGTCTGGACAGGTACCAAGAGACCCAGTACTTC.

The rearrangement links TRBV7-6 to TRBJ2-7, with 7 bases identical to TRBD1. This CDR3 is 13 amino acids long. Germline CDR1 SGHVS, CDR2 FNYEAQ. The V and J ends lost 4 bases and 7 bases, in that order; junction bases with no gene match: 7. CDR3 nucleotides: TGTGCCAGCAGCTACGGGACAGCTGGGGAGCAGTACTTC. As protein: CASSYGTAGEQYF. Complete variable domain (other parts from reference TRBV7-6 and TRBJ2-7): GAGVSQSPRYKVTKRGQDVALRCDPISGHVSLYWYRQALGQGPEFLTYFNYEAQQDKSGLPNDRFSAERPEGSISTLTIQRTEQRDSAMYRCASSYGTAGEQYFGPGTRLTVT.

The count of this clone is one. The CDR3 region is CASGSQGQPNEKLFF. As DNA, the CDR3 is TGTGCTAGTGGTTCCCAGGGACAGCCTAATGAAAAACTGTTTTTT. This rearrangement joins TRBV12-5 to TRBJ1-4, with 7 bases aligning to TRBD1. The CDR3 runs 15 residues. Germline assignment: CDR1 LGHNT and CDR2 FRNRAP. V shed 4 bases and J 3 bases; nucleotides not matched to a gene: 5.

This clone has only a few counts. The rearrangement joins TRBV28 to TRBJ1-1, with no clear D. This CDR3 contains 15 residues. The V gene lost 6 bases and the J gene lost 0 bases, with 14 bases spanning the gap. CDR1 is MDHEN, CDR2 SYDVKM, per germline. DNA for the CDR3: TGTGCCAGCAGCGTTCTGGCCCCCATGAACACTGAAGCTTTCTTT. Translating it yields CASSVLAPMNTEAFF.

The CDR3 protein is CASSKTGVSTDTQYF. The CDR3 region has the DNA TGTGCCAGCAGCAAAACAGGGGTTAGCACAGATACGCAGTATTTT. This chain connects TRBV11-2 to TRBJ2-3; TRBD1 matches at 7 bases. This CDR3 spans 15 amino acids. Germline CDR1 SGHAT, CDR2 FQNNGV. V dropped 5 bases and J dropped 0; count of bases not matched to a gene: 5.

The gene calls are TRBV29-1 and TRBJ2-7; 8 nucleotides align to TRBD1. Germline-derived CDR1 and CDR2 are SQVTM and ANQGSEA. V lost 0 bases to trimming and J lost 5 bases; unmatched junction nucleotides: 9. The CDR3 has 15 residues. CDR3 sequence reads: CSVEDWETGVHEQYF. The CDR3 DNA is TGCAGCGTTGAAGATTGGGAGACAGGGGTTCACGAGCAGTACTTC.

J is TRBJ2-2 and V is TRBV14; 7 nucleotides align to TRBD2. This CDR3 spans 19 amino acids. CDR1 and CDR2 from the germline V gene are SGHDN and FVKESK. Germline trimming cut 0 bases from V and 1 base from J; bases unmatched to any gene: 11. CDR3 loop: CASSQERLLTGGNTGELFF. The CDR3 bases are TGTGCCAGCAGCCAAGAGAGACTGTTAACGGGAGGGAACACCGGGGAGCTGTTTTTT.

The gene calls are TRBV7-9 and TRBJ2-7; the match to TRBD2 covers 7 bases. Trimming cost V 3 bases and J 7 bases; bases outside gene matches: 12. Germline values: CDR1 SEHNR, CDR2 FQNEAQ (reference sequence). The CDR3 is 15 amino acids. The CDR3 DNA is TGTGCCAGCAGCTTCAGTACTAGCGCCGCTTGGGAGCAGTACTTC. Protein product: CASSFSTSAAWEQYF.

The rearrangement joins TRBV5-1 to TRBJ1-5, with D possibly being TRBD1 (6 bases). V was pared by 1 base and J by 2 bases, with 10 bases between. Germline loops: CDR1 SGHRS, CDR2 YFSETQ. The CDR3 runs to 15 residues. CDR3 bases: TGCGCCAGCAGCTTGACAGGGATCGGCAATCAGCCCCAGCATTTT. Protein sequence: CASSLTGIGNQPQHF.

V usage is TRBV6-5 and J usage is TRBJ2-7, with 7 bases lining up with TRBD2. Per germline, CDR1 MNHEY and CDR2 SVGAGI. V lost 5 bases to trimming and J lost 12 bases; unmatched junction nucleotides: 13. This CDR3 is 13 amino acids long. The CDR3 nucleotides read TGTGCCAGCAGTCCCAACGGACTGGGAGGGCTGTACTTC. Residues: CASSPNGLGGLYF.

The V call is TRBV5-1, the J call TRBJ2-5, with no clear D. Germline V gives CDR1 SGHRS, CDR2 YFSETQ. This CDR3 contains 13 residues. With 2 bases removed from V and 2 bases from J, the gap between germline ends came to 7 bases. The chain's CDR3 is CASSFQDQETQYF. The CDR3 bases are TGCGCCAGCAGCTTCCAGGATCAAGAGACCCAGTACTTC.

This chain uses TRBV30 with TRBJ2-3, with 7 bases that match TRBD1. After removal of 3 bases from V and 2 bases from J, the junction contained 11 bases not matched to a gene. Germline lookup yields CDR1 GTSNPN and CDR2 SVGIG (reference sequence). The CDR3 extends over 16 amino acids. The DNA of the CDR3 is TGTGCCTGGAGGAACCCCAGGACAGGACTCACAGATACGCAGTATTTT. Encoded protein: CAWRNPRTGLTDTQYF. Filled out from reference TRBV30 and TRBJ2-3, the complete variable domain reads SQTIHQWPATLVQPVGSPLSLECTVEGTSNPNLYWYRQAAGRGLQLLFYSVGIGQISSEVPQNLSASRPQDRQFILSSKKLLLSDSGFYLCAWRNPRTGLTDTQYFGPGTRLTVL.

The CDR3 is CAAKTGDNQPQHF. The CDR3 DNA sequence: TGTGCCGCGAAGACAGGGGACAATCAGCCCCAGCATTTT. The rearrangement links TRBV6-1 to TRBJ1-5, with 8 bases identical to TRBD1. The CDR3 is made up of 13 amino acids. J gave up 3 bases and V 11 bases, and 6 bases lay outside the gene matches. The germline V gene encodes CDR1 MNHNS and CDR2 SASEGT.

This rearrangement joins TRBV5-1 to TRBJ2-5; TRBD2 aligns across 8 bases. The CDR3 length is 16 residues. Unmatched junction bases numbered 6, after V lost 0 bases and J lost 2 bases. Germline-derived CDR1 and CDR2 are SGHRS and YFSETQ. The CDR3: CASSLAGAGGQETQYF. The CDR3 DNA sequence: TGCGCCAGCAGCTTGGCAGGGGCGGGGGGTCAAGAGACCCAGTACTTC.

The rearrangement links TRBV6-1 to TRBJ1-3; the D is unclear. Per germline, CDR1 MNHNS and CDR2 SASEGT. Trimming removed 7 bases at V and 0 bases at J, with 10 bases between. The CDR3 contains 14 residues. The CDR3 spells CASIQIFSGNTIYF. CDR3 nucleotide sequence: TGTGCCAGCATACAGATCTTCTCTGGAAACACCATATATTTT.

The genes are TRBV7-2 and TRBJ2-1; D is perhaps TRBD2 (7 bases). Trimming pared 3 bases from V and 3 bases from J, leaving 18 bases between. The CDR3 runs to 17 residues. Germline V gene sequence: CDR1 SGHTA, CDR2 FQGNSA. Here the CDR3 DNA reads TGTGCCAGCAGCTTCAGGGGTCGGGGGGTCGACTACAATGAGCAGTTCTTC. Its translation: CASSFRGRGVDYNEQFF.

This clone was found once. The rearrangement uses TRBV28 and TRBJ2-1, with D maybe TRBD1 (6 bases). Trimming took 2 bases from V and 7 from J, leaving 12 bases between them. This CDR3 contains 14 residues. Germline V gives CDR1 MDHEN, CDR2 SYDVKM. CDR3 bases: TGTGCCAGCAGTTTACCTAACAGGGTAAATGAGCAGTTCTTC. Translated: CASSLPNRVNEQFF.

This clone was recorded only once. The chain links TRBV13 to TRBJ1-5; D is unclear. Germline V gives CDR1 PRHDT, CDR2 FYEKMQ (reference sequence). The CDR3 is 14 amino acids. The V end was cut by 5 bases, the J end by 7 bases, with 15 bases between. The CDR3 coding sequence is TGTGCCAGCAGCCAGCCTGGAGCGGGACAGCCCCAGCATTTT. Its protein product is CASSQPGAGQPQHF. Based on the CDR3 plus reference TRBV13 and TRBJ1-5, the full variable domain is AAGVIQSPRHLIKEKRETATLKCYPIPRHDTVYWYQQGPGQDPQFLISFYEKMQSDKGSIPDRFSAQQFSDYHSELNMSSLELGDSALYFCASSQPGAGQPQHFGDGTRLSIL.

DNA for the CDR3: TGTGCCAGCACACCTCGGGGGAGCACAGATACGCAGTATTTT. This encodes CASTPRGSTDTQYF. This chain joins TRBV28 and TRBJ2-3; D possibly corresponds to TRBD2 (6 bases). Trimming took off 7 bases at V and 0 bases at J, with 11 bases between the two ends. CDR1 is MDHEN and CDR2 is SYDVKM in the germline V gene. The CDR3 runs 14 residues.

This clone showed up just a few times. This chain joins TRBV19 and TRBJ2-7; possibly TRBD1 for D (7 bases). This CDR3 spans 13 amino acids. V lost 3 bases and J 5 bases, leaving 11 bases between the germline ends. Germline V gene sequence: CDR1 LNHDA, CDR2 SQIVND (reference sequence). The CDR3 here is CASSIDREDEQYF. CDR3 in DNA: TGTGCCAGTAGTATTGACAGGGAGGACGAGCAGTACTTC.

The CDR3 loop is CASSVVEYNEQFF. The CDR3, as DNA: TGTGCCAGCAGTGTTGTTGAGTACAATGAGCAGTTCTTC. The rearrangement joins TRBV6-6 to TRBJ2-1; D gene unclear. Germline V gene lookup returns CDR1 MNHNY and CDR2 SVGAGI (reference sequence). The CDR3 has 13 residues. Trimming removed 5 bases from V and 4 bases from J, with 9 bases in between.

The gene calls are TRBV5-6 and TRBJ1-5; maybe TRBD1 (5 bases). V was clipped by 1 base and J by 6 bases, with 11 bases between them. CDR3 length: 14 residues. Germline CDR1 and CDR2: SGHDT and YYEEEE. In nucleotides, the CDR3 is TGTGCCAGCAGCTTGTTACCGCAGGGTCAGCCCCAGCATTTT. Translated: CASSLLPQGQPQHF.

This chain joins TRBV13 and TRBJ2-5; 8 nucleotides match TRBD2. The V gene's germline CDR1 is PRHDT and CDR2 FYEKMQ (reference sequence). With V trimmed by 5 bases and J by 5 bases, 10 bases remained unmatched. The CDR3 totals 15 residues. The CDR3 spells CASSISGGPGETQYF. CDR3 sequence (DNA): TGTGCCAGCAGCATAAGCGGGGGCCCGGGGGAGACCCAGTACTTC.